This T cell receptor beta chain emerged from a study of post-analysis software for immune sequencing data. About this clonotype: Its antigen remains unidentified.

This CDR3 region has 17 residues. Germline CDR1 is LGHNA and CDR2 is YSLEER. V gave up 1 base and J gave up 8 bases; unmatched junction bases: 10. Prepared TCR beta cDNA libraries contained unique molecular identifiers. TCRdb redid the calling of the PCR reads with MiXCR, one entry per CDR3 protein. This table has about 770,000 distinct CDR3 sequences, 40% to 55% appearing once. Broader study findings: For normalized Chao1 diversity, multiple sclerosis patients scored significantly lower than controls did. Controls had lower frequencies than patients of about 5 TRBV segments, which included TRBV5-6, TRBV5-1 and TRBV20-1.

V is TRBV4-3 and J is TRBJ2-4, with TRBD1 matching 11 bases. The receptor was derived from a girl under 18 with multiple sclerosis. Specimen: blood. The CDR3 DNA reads TGCGCCAGCAGCCAAGTGGGGTCCGGACAGGGGGCCTACATTCAGTACTTC. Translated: CASSQVGSGQGAYIQYF.